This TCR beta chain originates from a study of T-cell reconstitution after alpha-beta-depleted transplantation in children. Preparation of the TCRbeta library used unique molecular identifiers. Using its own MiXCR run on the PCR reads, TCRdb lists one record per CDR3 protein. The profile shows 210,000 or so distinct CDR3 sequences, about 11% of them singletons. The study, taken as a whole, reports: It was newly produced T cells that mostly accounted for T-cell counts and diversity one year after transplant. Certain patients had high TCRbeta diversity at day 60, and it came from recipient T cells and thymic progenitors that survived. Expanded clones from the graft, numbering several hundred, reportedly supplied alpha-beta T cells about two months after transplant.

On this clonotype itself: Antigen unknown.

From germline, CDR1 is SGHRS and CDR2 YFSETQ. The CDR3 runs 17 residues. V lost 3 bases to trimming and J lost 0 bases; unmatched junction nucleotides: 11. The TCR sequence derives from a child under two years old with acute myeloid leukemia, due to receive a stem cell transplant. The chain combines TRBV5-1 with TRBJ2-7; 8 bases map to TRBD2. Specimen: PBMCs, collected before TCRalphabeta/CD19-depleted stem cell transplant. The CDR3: CASSSRPGLAGSYEQYF. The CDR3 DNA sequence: TGCGCCAGCAGCTCGCGCCCAGGACTAGCCGGCTCCTACGAGCAGTACTTC.